The 10 T cell receptor beta chains reported below all come from one sample, sequenced in a study of shared clonotypes between healthy human individuals. Naive CD8 cells were CD45RO-negative, positively selected for CCR7, excluding terminally differentiated effector memory CD45RA+ cells. Generated by immunoSEQ multiplex PCR, the TCRdb table keeps only in-frame clones and is missing some. The profile shows about 2.1 million clones, approximately 92% of them singletons. Sample: naive CD8+ T cells from PBMCs. These receptors all come from a man in his late teens or twenties in good health. Some clones in this sample may be carry-over from other donors' samples.

The CDR3, as DNA: TGCGCCAGCAGCTTCGACAGTTCGATAGGCTCCTATAATTCACCCCTCCACTTT. It is translated as CASSFDSSIGSYNSPLHF. The gene calls are TRBV5-1 and TRBJ1-6; possibly TRBD1 for D (5 bases). The germline gives CDR1 SGHRS, CDR2 YFSETQ. The CDR3 runs 18 residues. Trimming cost V 2 bases and J 0 bases, with 15 bases left between them.

The V gene is TRBV2, the J gene TRBJ2-2; TRBD1 matches at 7 bases. Trimming at V came to 2 bases and at J to 7 bases, leaving 7 bases not matched to a gene. CDR3 length equals 15 residues. Germline V gives CDR1 SNHLY, CDR2 FYNNEI. The CDR3 protein is CASSERVTGIGELFF. The CDR3 DNA is TGTGCCAGCAGTGAAAGGGTGACAGGGATCGGGGAGCTGTTTTTT.

The chain has TRBV19 and TRBJ2-7; maybe TRBD2 (6 bases). Germline V gene lookup returns CDR1 LNHDA and CDR2 SQIVND (reference sequence). CDR3 length: 14 amino acids. V dropped 5 bases and J dropped 2 bases, with 13 bases sitting between them. The CDR3, as DNA: TGTGCCAGTAGTTGGACTACAGGTACCTACGAGCAGTACTTC. Amino acids: CASSWTTGTYEQYF.

This chain connects TRBV7-8 to TRBJ2-7; 8 bases agree with TRBD2. The CDR3 contains 15 residues. J lost 6 bases, V lost 0 bases, and 7 bases had no gene match. Germline loops: CDR1 SGHVS, CDR2 FQNEAQ. CDR3 region: CASSLAPSGPSEQYF. The CDR3 DNA follows: TGTGCCAGCAGCTTAGCCCCTAGCGGGCCTAGCGAGCAGTACTTC.

J is TRBJ2-1 and V is TRBV9, with D possibly being TRBD2 (6 bases). Germline V gene data show CDR1 as SGDLS and CDR2 as YYNGEE. V gave up 0 bases and J gave up 4 bases, with 17 bases separating them. The CDR3 has 17 amino acids. For the CDR3, the DNA is TGTGCCAGCAGCGTAGCTCGAGCCCTAGCGTCTTACAATGAGCAGTTCTTC. Amino acids: CASSVARALASYNEQFF.

The rearrangement links TRBV6-5 to TRBJ2-5; unclear D gene. The J call is doubtful: the DNA matches TRBJ2-7 better. CDR1 and CDR2 (germline): MNHEY, SVGAGI. The CDR3 is 11 amino acids. The CDR3 sequence: CASNWANEQYF. The CDR3 coding sequence is TGTGCCAGCAACTGGGCTAACGAGCAGTACTTC.

This rearrangement joins TRBV5-1 to TRBJ2-5, with 10 bases matching TRBD2. V shed 3 bases and J 5 bases; nucleotides not matched to a gene: 10. The CDR3 covers 16 residues. Germline CDR1 is SGHRS and CDR2 is YFSETQ. CDR3 sequence: CASSWGLAGDRETQYF. CDR3 sequence (DNA): TGCGCCAGCAGCTGGGGGCTAGCGGGAGATCGGGAGACCCAGTACTTC.

CDR3 loop: CASRHAGESYEQYF. The DNA for the CDR3 is TGCGCCAGCAGGCACGCGGGAGAATCTTACGAGCAGTACTTC. The genes are TRBV5-1 and TRBJ2-7, with 7 bases identical to TRBD2. After removal of 5 bases from V and 4 bases from J, the junction contained 9 bases not matched to a gene. Germline assignment: CDR1 SGHRS and CDR2 YFSETQ. The CDR3 spans 14 residues. The variable domain in full, completed from reference TRBV5-1 and TRBJ2-7, reads KAGVTQTPRYLIKTRGQQVTLSCSPISGHRSVSWYQQTPGQGLQFLFEYFSETQRNKGNFPGRFSGRQFSNSRSEMNVSTLELGDSALYLCASRHAGESYEQYFGPGTRLTVT.

This chain joins TRBV10-3 and TRBJ1-2, with TRBD1 matching over 7 bases. The V gene end was trimmed by 3 bases and the J gene end by 4 bases; junction bases not matched to a gene: 5. The CDR3 spans 14 residues. CDR1 is ENHRY, CDR2 SYGVKD, per germline. The CDR3 spells CAISEIGDSYGYTF. In DNA, the CDR3 is TGTGCCATCAGTGAAATTGGGGACAGCTATGGCTACACCTTC.

The J gene is TRBJ2-7, the V gene TRBV27; 11 positions agree with TRBD2. The CDR3 is made up of 14 amino acids. CDR1 is MNHEY and CDR2 is SMNVEV in the germline V gene (reference sequence). The junction had 6 bases not matched to a gene; V was cut back by 6 bases and J by 5 bases. The CDR3 DNA sequence: TGTGCCAGCAGCCCGATACTAGCGGGAGACGAGCAGTACTTC. Translated, it gives CASSPILAGDEQYF.